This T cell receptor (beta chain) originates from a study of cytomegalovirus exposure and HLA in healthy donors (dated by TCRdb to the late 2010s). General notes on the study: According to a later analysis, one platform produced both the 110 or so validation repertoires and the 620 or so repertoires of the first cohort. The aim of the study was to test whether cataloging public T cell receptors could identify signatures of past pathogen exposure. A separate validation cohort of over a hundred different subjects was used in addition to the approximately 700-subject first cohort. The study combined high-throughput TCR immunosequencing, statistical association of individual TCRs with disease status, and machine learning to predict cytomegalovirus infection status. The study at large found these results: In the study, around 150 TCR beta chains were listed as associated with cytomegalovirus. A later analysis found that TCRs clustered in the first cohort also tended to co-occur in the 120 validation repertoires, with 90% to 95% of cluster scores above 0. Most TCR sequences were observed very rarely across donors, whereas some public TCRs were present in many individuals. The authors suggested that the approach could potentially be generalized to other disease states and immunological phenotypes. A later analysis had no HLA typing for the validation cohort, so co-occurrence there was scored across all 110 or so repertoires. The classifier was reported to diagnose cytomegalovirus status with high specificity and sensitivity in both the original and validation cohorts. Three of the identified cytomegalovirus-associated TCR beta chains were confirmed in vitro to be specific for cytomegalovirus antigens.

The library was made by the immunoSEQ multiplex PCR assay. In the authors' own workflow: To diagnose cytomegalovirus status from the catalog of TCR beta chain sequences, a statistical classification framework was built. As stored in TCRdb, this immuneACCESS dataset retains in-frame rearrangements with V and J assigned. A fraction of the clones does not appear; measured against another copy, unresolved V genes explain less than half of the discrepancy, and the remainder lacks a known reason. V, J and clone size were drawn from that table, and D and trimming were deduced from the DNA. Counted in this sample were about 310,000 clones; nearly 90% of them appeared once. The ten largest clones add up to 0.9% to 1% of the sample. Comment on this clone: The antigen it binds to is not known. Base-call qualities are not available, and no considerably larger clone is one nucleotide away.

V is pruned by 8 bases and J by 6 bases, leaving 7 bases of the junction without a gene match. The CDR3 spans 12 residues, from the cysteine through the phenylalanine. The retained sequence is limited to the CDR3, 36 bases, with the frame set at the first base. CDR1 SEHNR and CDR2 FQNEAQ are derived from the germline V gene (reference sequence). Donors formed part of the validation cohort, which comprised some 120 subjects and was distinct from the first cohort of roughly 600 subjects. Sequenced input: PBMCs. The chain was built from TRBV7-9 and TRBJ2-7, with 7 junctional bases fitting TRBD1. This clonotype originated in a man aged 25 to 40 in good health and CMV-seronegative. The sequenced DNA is TGTGCCAGCGCGACAGGGTCGTCCGAGCAGTACTTC. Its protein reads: CASATGSSEQYF.